This T cell receptor beta chain originates from a study of OX40 agonist ivuxolimab in advanced cancers. The wider study: Those enrolled were around 87% male, with a mean age of around 57 years and ages from about 20 to 90. Prior checkpoint blockade (anti-PD-1, anti-PD-L1 or anti-CTLA-4) was permitted; around 40% had it. Study-wide findings and caveats: Averaged across samples, CD8+ T cells carried more expanded clones than CD4+ did.

This CDR3 is 15 amino acids long. The V gene lost 0 bases and the J gene lost 3 bases, with 11 bases spanning the gap. Looked up from germline, CDR1 is LGHNA and CDR2 is YNFKEQ. TCRdb keeps only in-frame clones here, not all; method: immunoSEQ multiplex PCR. The sample shows more than 50,000 clones, around 84% of them seen only once. Only a few counts were recorded for this clone. Its matching antigen is unknown. This receptor was identified in an adult with an advanced solid tumor such as melanoma, head and neck, liver or kidney cancer. The chain recombines TRBV4-2 with TRBJ1-1; TRBD1 is a possible D gene (5 bases). Sequenced material: CD4+ or CD8+ T cells sorted from blood, taken in a trial of the OX40 agonist ivuxolimab. The chain's CDR3 is CASSQEPGQHTEAFF. Written as DNA, the CDR3 is TGTGCCAGCAGCCAAGAACCAGGGCAACACACTGAAGCTTTCTTT.